What follows are 30 T cell receptor beta chains derived from one specimen sequenced in a study of blood T cell repertoires in COVID-19. Profiled with immunoSEQ multiplex PCR; TCRdb holds only in-frame clones, not every one. The repertoire holds 70,000 or so clones, with roughly 77% as singletons. Sequences were obtained from peripheral blood. The receptor set was obtained from a human donor in a cohort sampled during active COVID-19.

The chain links TRBV27 to TRBJ2-5; TRBD2 matches at 7 bases. The V gene end was trimmed by 8 bases and the J gene end by 6 bases; junction bases not matched to a gene: 12. The germline V gene encodes CDR1 MNHEY and CDR2 SMNVEV (reference sequence). The CDR3 runs 14 residues. The CDR3 sequence: CASALAGVVKTQYF. In DNA, the CDR3 is TGTGCCAGCGCTCTCGCGGGAGTGGTCAAGACCCAGTACTTC.

The chain carries TRBV28 and TRBJ2-7; the D is unclear. Germline V gene sequence: CDR1 MDHEN, CDR2 SYDVKM. The ends were cut back, 3 bases at V and 1 base at J, with 10 bases in the middle. The CDR3 sequence is 14 residues long. CDR3 in DNA: TGTGCCAGCAGTTTTTCTCGGGTTTCCTACGAGCAGTACTTC. Amino acids: CASSFSRVSYEQYF.

V is TRBV4-1 and J is TRBJ2-2; 11 bases agree with TRBD2. In germline, CDR1 is MGHRA, CDR2 YSYEKL. The CDR3 has 17 amino acids. The junction had 11 bases not matched to a gene; V was cut back by 4 bases and J by 7 bases. The CDR3: CASSPSLAGGRGGELFF. The CDR3 DNA follows: TGCGCCAGCAGCCCCTCGTTAGCGGGAGGGCGCGGCGGGGAGCTGTTTTTT.

The genes are TRBV9 and TRBJ1-1; D perhaps matches TRBD1 (5 bases). Trimming stripped 4 bases from V and 1 base from J, with 8 bases between. The CDR3 totals 13 residues. Germline V gives CDR1 SGDLS, CDR2 YYNGEE. The CDR3 DNA sequence: TGTGCCAGCAGCTCACAGGCGAACACTGAAGCTTTCTTT. It yields the protein CASSSQANTEAFF.

The chain is built from TRBV6-5 and TRBJ2-5, with unresolved D. Germline values: CDR1 MNHEY, CDR2 SVGAGI. The CDR3 is 13 amino acids. Trimming pared 6 bases from V and 2 bases from J, leaving 10 bases between. In DNA, the CDR3 is TGTGCCAGCAGCGCGACAATGCAAGAGACCCAGTACTTC. The encoded protein is CASSATMQETQYF.

The V gene is TRBV2, the J gene TRBJ1-5, with TRBD1 matching over 9 bases. After removal of 6 bases from V and 0 bases from J, the junction contained 3 bases not matched to a gene. This CDR3 is 15 amino acids long. Germline loops: CDR1 SNHLY, CDR2 FYNNEI. The CDR3 DNA reads TGTGCCAGCAGCGCGGACAGGGGTAGCAATCAGCCCCAGCATTTT. This sequence encodes CASSADRGSNQPQHF.

Concerning this clone: Different DNA sequences within this sample yield the same CDR3. The chain employs TRBV29-1 and TRBJ2-5; 11 bases are shared with TRBD2. V lost 3 bases, J lost 8 bases, and 11 bases stayed unmatched. There are 15 residues in the CDR3. CDR1 is SQVTM, CDR2 ANQGSEA, per germline. CDR3 sequence: CSVDLAGGSGETQYF. The CDR3 bases are TGCAGCGTTGACCTAGCGGGAGGTTCCGGGGAAACCCAGTACTTC.

The chain recombines TRBV15 with TRBJ2-7, with 11 bases identical to TRBD1. This CDR3 is built from 16 residues. Looked up from germline, CDR1 is LNHNV and CDR2 is YYDKDF (reference sequence). Trimming at V came to 1 base and at J to 1 base, leaving 3 bases not matched to a gene. The CDR3 sequence: CATSRGGTGGSYEQYF. The CDR3 bases are TGTGCCACCAGCAGAGGAGGGACAGGGGGTTCCTACGAGCAGTACTTC.

This clone has a handful of counts. The chain employs TRBV5-4 and TRBJ2-7; the match to TRBD2 covers 8 bases. The CDR3 is 15 amino acids. With 0 bases clipped from V and 3 bases from J, the junction kept 5 bases outside the gene matches. Germline-derived CDR1 and CDR2 are SGHNT and YYREEE (reference sequence). The CDR3 sequence is CASSLDGTRGYEQYF. The CDR3 DNA is TGTGCCAGCAGCTTGGACGGGACTAGAGGCTACGAGCAGTACTTC.

The chain recombines TRBV28 with TRBJ1-6, with D unclear. There are 15 residues in the CDR3. Germline CDR1 and CDR2: MDHEN and SYDVKM. V was shortened by 7 bases and J by 8 bases, with 18 bases between the two germline ends. The CDR3 loop reads CASTPEGYGYSPLHF. CDR3 bases: TGTGCCAGCACTCCCGAGGGATACGGGTATTCACCCCTCCACTTT.

J is TRBJ2-4 and V is TRBV19, with TRBD2 matching 9 bases. CDR1 is LNHDA and CDR2 is SQIVND in the germline V gene (reference sequence). The V segment lost 5 bases and the J segment 0 bases; nucleotides outside the gene matches: 14. The CDR3 extends over 19 amino acids. CDR3 sequence reads: CASSFSSGSALIAKNIQYF. The CDR3 coding sequence is TGTGCCAGTAGTTTCAGTAGCGGGAGCGCCCTTATAGCCAAAAACATTCAGTACTTC. Full variable domain (remainder filled in from reference TRBV19 and TRBJ2-4): DGGITQSPKYLFRKEGQNVTLSCEQNLNHDAMYWYRQDPGQGLRLIYYSQIVNDFQKGDIAEGYSVSREKKESFPLTVTSAQKNPTAFYLCASSFSSGSALIAKNIQYFGAGTRLSVL.

J is TRBJ2-5 and V is TRBV7-4; no clear D. Trimming stripped 2 bases from V and 4 bases from J, with 14 bases between. This CDR3 is 15 amino acids long. The germline CDR1 and CDR2 sequences are SGHVT and SQSDAQ. Here the CDR3 DNA reads TGTGCCAGCAGCTTAATCTACCGATCGGGAGAGACCCAGTACTTC. This encodes CASSLIYRSGETQYF.

The chain couples TRBV7-2 to TRBJ1-6; D is undetermined. Per germline, CDR1 SGHTA and CDR2 FQGNSA. The CDR3 length is 13 residues. Trimming stripped 5 bases from V and 6 bases from J, with 8 bases between. CDR3 nucleotides: TGTGCCAGCAGCGAACAGCCTAATTCACCCCTCCACTTT. Its translation: CASSEQPNSPLHF.

The chain combines TRBV27 with TRBJ1-4; 9 nucleotides match TRBD1. There are 13 residues in the CDR3. CDR1 and CDR2 (germline): MNHEY, SMNVEV (reference sequence). With V trimmed by 3 bases and J by 15 bases, 8 bases remained unmatched. The CDR3 DNA is TGTGCCAGCAGTTTGGGTCGGGGACAGGGCTTGTTTTTT. Translation: CASSLGRGQGLFF.

In this sample, this clone turned up once. This chain uses TRBV7-8 with TRBJ2-3, with no clear D. V lost 1 base to trimming and J lost 2 bases, with 10 bases between them. This CDR3 comprises 15 residues. Germline V CDR1 and CDR2: SGHVS, FQNEAQ. The CDR3 nucleotides are TGTGCCAGCAGCTTAGACCGAGGATCCACAGATACGCAGTATTTT. This translates into CASSLDRGSTDTQYF.

The table lists this clone with a count of one. The CDR3 reads CASSEQGAPAFF. The CDR3 DNA is TGTGCCAGCAGTGAACAGGGGGCGCCGGCTTTCTTT. The V and J genes are TRBV6-4 and TRBJ1-1, with 9 nucleotides matching TRBD1. CDR3 size: 12 residues. Germline CDR1 MRHNA, CDR2 SNTAGT. The V gene end was trimmed by 3 bases and the J gene end by 11 bases; junction bases not matched to a gene: 4.

This rearrangement joins TRBV11-2 to TRBJ2-7, with TRBD2 as a possible D gene (7 bases). The CDR3 is 14 amino acids. Germline V gene lookup returns CDR1 SGHAT and CDR2 FQNNGV. V gave up 5 bases and J gave up 7 bases, with 18 bases separating them. CDR3 sequence (DNA): TGTGCCAGCAGCCCTGGGACTACCCAGGGGGAGCAGTACTTC. It codes for CASSPGTTQGEQYF.

The rearrangement links TRBV24-1 to TRBJ2-1; TRBD2 matches at 11 bases. CDR3 length: 17 amino acids. The V gene's germline CDR1 is KGHDR and CDR2 SFDVKD. Trimming took 3 bases from V and 6 from J; bases not matched to a gene: 9. The CDR3 loop reads CATSDPGLAGPGNEQFF. The CDR3 coding sequence is TGTGCCACCAGTGATCCCGGACTAGCGGGCCCTGGCAATGAGCAGTTCTTC.

This chain joins TRBV3-1 (or the pseudogene TRBV3-2) and TRBJ2-7, with TRBD2 matching over 15 bases. Germline CDR1 reads LGHDT; CDR2 reads YNNKEL (reference sequence). With V trimmed by 0 bases and J by 5 bases, 11 bases remained unmatched. CDR3 length: 19 amino acids. In DNA form, the CDR3 reads TGTGCCAGCAGCCAAGATATCGGACTAGCGGGAGGGTGGGGAGACGAGCAGTACTTC. Protein product: CASSQDIGLAGGWGDEQYF.

In this sample, this clone turned up a few times. The chain employs TRBV5-1 and TRBJ2-7; no clear D gene. Deletions cut 4 bases from V and 3 bases from J, with 11 bases between. The CDR3 runs 13 residues. Germline CDR1 reads SGHRS; CDR2 reads YFSETQ. CDR3 loop: CASSADGFYEQYF. Written as DNA, the CDR3 is TGCGCCAGCAGCGCTGACGGGTTCTACGAGCAGTACTTC.

The V gene is TRBV7-8, the J gene TRBJ2-7, with no clear D. The germline CDR1 and CDR2 sequences are SGHVS and FQNEAQ. The germline V and J ends were trimmed by 3 bases and 4 bases, with 4 bases remaining between them. The CDR3 runs to 11 residues. The CDR3 DNA is TGTGCCAGCAGCTTCACTTACGAGCAGTACTTC. Amino acid sequence: CASSFTYEQYF.

The CDR3: CSASRRLAGFGQETQYF. The CDR3 region has the DNA TGCAGTGCTAGTAGGCGGCTAGCGGGATTTGGCCAAGAGACCCAGTACTTC. The V call is TRBV20-1, the J call TRBJ2-5; TRBD2 matches at 9 bases. Germline CDR1 DFQATT, CDR2 SNEGSKA (reference sequence). The CDR3 spans 17 residues. J lost 1 base, V lost 3 bases, and 12 bases had no gene match.

This chain uses TRBV7-2 with TRBJ1-5; D might be TRBD1 (6 bases). V was pared by 1 base and J by 3 bases, with 7 bases between. The CDR3 is 14 residues long. Germline V gene lookup returns CDR1 SGHTA and CDR2 FQGNSA. The CDR3 sequence: CASSLGQVNQPQHF. For the CDR3, the DNA is TGTGCCAGCAGCTTAGGACAGGTCAATCAGCCCCAGCATTTT.

This clone was observed a single time. The rearrangement links TRBV3-1 (or the pseudogene TRBV3-2) to TRBJ2-7; 11 positions agree with TRBD2. The CDR3 is 14 amino acids. The J segment lost 7 bases and the V segment lost 4 bases, leaving 6 bases of the junction unmatched. CDR1 is LGHDT, CDR2 YNNKEL, per germline (reference sequence). The CDR3 nucleotides read TGTGCCAGCAGCCCTACAGGGACTAGCGGTGAGCAGTACTTC. Translating gives CASSPTGTSGEQYF.

The CDR3 protein is CASSSRTSGWEGELFF. CDR3 nucleotides: TGTGCCAGCAGTTCCAGGACTAGCGGTTGGGAAGGGGAGCTGTTTTTT. The rearrangement links TRBV6-2 or TRBV6-3 to TRBJ2-2; 10 nucleotides align to TRBD2. The CDR3 totals 16 residues. Looked up from germline, CDR1 is MNHEY and CDR2 is SVGEGT. V lost 4 bases and J lost 8; bases outside the gene matches: 10.

The CDR3 sequence is CASSLAGGPYEQYF. The CDR3 DNA is TGTGCCAGCAGCTTAGCGGGAGGGCCGTACGAGCAGTACTTC. The chain carries TRBV7-8 and TRBJ2-7; 7 bases align to TRBD2. The CDR3 runs 14 residues. Trimming at V came to 0 bases and at J to 4 bases, leaving 3 bases not matched to a gene. Germline V gives CDR1 SGHVS, CDR2 FQNEAQ. Full variable domain (rest looked up from reference TRBV7-8 and TRBJ2-7): GAGVSQSPRYKVAKRGQDVALRCDPISGHVSLFWYQQALGQGPEFLTYFQNEAQLDKSGLPSDRFFAERPEGSVSTLKIQRTQQEDSAVYLCASSLAGGPYEQYFGPGTRLTVT.

The chain recombines TRBV5-6 with TRBJ2-7; D not resolved. The germline V and J ends were trimmed by 2 bases and 3 bases, with 9 bases remaining between them. Germline lookup yields CDR1 SGHDT and CDR2 YYEEEE. This CDR3 is 13 amino acids long. The CDR3 reads CASSLGGDYEQYF. CDR3 DNA: TGTGCCAGCAGCTTAGGCGGAGACTACGAGCAGTACTTC.

In DNA form, the CDR3 reads TGTGCCAGCAGCCCTGGGACATCCCAAGAGACCCAGTACTTC. Encoded protein: CASSPGTSQETQYF. The chain joins TRBV4-2 to TRBJ2-5, with D possibly matching TRBD1 (6 bases). There are 14 residues in the CDR3. V was cut by 4 bases and J by 1 base, with 10 bases left in between. CDR1 is LGHNA and CDR2 is YNFKEQ in the germline V gene.

The chain recombines TRBV7-8 with TRBJ1-1, with TRBD1 identical over 9 bases. With V trimmed by 2 bases and J by 8 bases, 3 bases remained unmatched. Germline-derived CDR1 and CDR2 are SGHVS and FQNEAQ. The CDR3 length is 13 residues. The CDR3: CASSLTDRGEAFF. CDR3 DNA: TGTGCCAGCAGCTTAACAGACAGGGGGGAAGCTTTCTTT.

A few counts support this clone. This chain connects TRBV5-1 to TRBJ2-2; the match to TRBD1 covers 7 bases. CDR3 length equals 16 residues. Germline V gives CDR1 SGHRS, CDR2 YFSETQ. Losses at the gene ends were 2 bases for V and 5 bases for J; bases not matched to a gene: 9. The CDR3 DNA follows: TGCGCCAGCAGCTTAAAAGGGGACAGTCCGACCGGGGAGCTGTTTTTT. This sequence encodes CASSLKGDSPTGELFF.